This T cell receptor (beta chain) came from a study of identical twins. V was shortened by 7 bases and J by 4 bases, with 11 bases between the two germline ends. The CDR3 contains 12 residues. Per germline, CDR1 LGHDT and CDR2 YNNKEL (reference sequence). Study-level findings and limits: Weaker excess twin sharing was observed in beta out-of-frame sequences. Invariant MAIT and iNKT cells could partly confound zero-insertion analyses. Donors were not followed over many years; analysis was cross-sectional.

This clonotype was counted many times. Its antigen remains unidentified. Carrying unique molecular identifiers, the cDNA also gained a universal primer site through template switching. TCRdb redid the calling of the 5' RACE reads with MiXCR, one entry per CDR3 protein. In the table there are about 240,000 distinct CDR3 sequences, roughly 10% of which are singletons. Material for sequencing was memory T cells sorted from blood. J is TRBJ2-7 and V is TRBV3-1; possible D gene TRBD1, 6 bases. The receptor was isolated from a man between 50 and 59 years old in good health. The CDR3 DNA sequence: TGTGCCAGCACCCAGCAGGGGTACGAGCAGTACTTC. Translating gives CASTQQGYEQYF.